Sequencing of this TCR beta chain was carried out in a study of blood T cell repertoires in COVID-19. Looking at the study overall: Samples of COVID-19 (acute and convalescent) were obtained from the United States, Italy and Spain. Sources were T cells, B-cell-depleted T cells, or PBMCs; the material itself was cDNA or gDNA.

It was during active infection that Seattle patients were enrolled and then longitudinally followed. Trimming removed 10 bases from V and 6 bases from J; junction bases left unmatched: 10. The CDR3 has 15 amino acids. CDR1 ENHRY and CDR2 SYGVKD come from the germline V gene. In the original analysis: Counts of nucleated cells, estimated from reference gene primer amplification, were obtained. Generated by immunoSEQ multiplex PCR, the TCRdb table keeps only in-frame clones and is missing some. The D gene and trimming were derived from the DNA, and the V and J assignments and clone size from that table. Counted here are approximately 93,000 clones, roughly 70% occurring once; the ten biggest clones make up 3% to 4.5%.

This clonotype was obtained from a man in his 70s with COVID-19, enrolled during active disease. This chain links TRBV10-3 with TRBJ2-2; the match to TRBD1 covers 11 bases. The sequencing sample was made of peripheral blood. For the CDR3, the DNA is TGTGCCACGCAACGGACAGGGGGCTTATCCGGGGAGCTGTTTTTT. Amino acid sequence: CATQRTGGLSGELFF.